The rows below give T cell receptor beta chains drawn from one sample of a study of T cell responses to AZD1222 COVID-19 vaccine. Clones were sequenced by immunoSEQ multiplex PCR, and TCRdb holds only the in-frame ones, with some missing. This repertoire shows some 97,000 clones, about 88% found once; its top ten account for around 15%. Sequencing used peripheral blood, obtained on day 0 of AZD1222 vaccination. All receptors derive from an adult in good health. Both conserved end residues are part of each CDR3. The D gene is left open where the match is weak. Not every row has a clone size; where given, it reads once, few, many or a size class.

>few|TRBJ1-5|TRBV3-1/TRBV3-2|TRBD1
CASSQGTGDQPQHF
TGTGCCAGCAGCCAAGGGACAGGGGATCAGCCCCAGCATTTT
>NA|TRBJ1-1|TRBV28|NA
CASRRSMNTEAFF
TGTGCCAGCAGGCGAAGTATGAACACTGAAGCTTTCTTT
>once|TRBJ1-1|TRBV12-3/TRBV12-4|NA
CASRQQGSIAFF
TGTGCCAGCAGACAACAGGGTAGCATAGCTTTCTTT
>NA|TRBJ2-7|TRBV15|NA
CATSASRTSYEQYF
TGTGCCACCAGCGCCAGCAGGACCTCCTACGAGCAGTACTTC
>NA|TRBJ2-7|TRBV6-5|TRBD1
CASSYQTGPYEQYF
TGTGCCAGCAGTTATCAGACAGGGCCGTACGAGCAGTACTTC
>NA|TRBJ1-5|TRBV30|NA
CAWSVQDNQPQHF
TGTGCCTGGAGTGTACAGGACAATCAGCCCCAGCATTTT
>NA|TRBJ1-6|TRBV28|NA
CASAVSGDNSPLHF
TGTGCCAGTGCCGTTTCGGGAGATAATTCACCCCTCCACTTT
>NA|TRBJ1-6|TRBV3-1/TRBV3-2|NA
CASSQDGDTYSPLHF
TGTGCCAGCAGCCAAGATGGCGACACTTATTCACCCCTCCACTTT
>NA|TRBJ1-6|TRBV3-1/TRBV3-2|TRBD1
CASSQGTGLWSPLHF
TGTGCCAGCAGCCAAGGGACAGGGCTTTGGTCACCCCTCCACTTT
>NA|TRBJ1-6|TRBV18|TRBD1
CASSPGQENSPLHF
TGTGCCAGCTCCCCGGGACAGGAAAACTCACCCCTCCACTTT
>few|TRBJ1-5|TRBV9|NA
CASSVGEGFGNQPQHF
TGTGCCAGCAGCGTAGGCGAGGGGTTTGGCAATCAGCCCCAGCATTTT
>NA|TRBJ2-5|TRBV27|NA
CASSSQETQYF
TGTGCCAGCAGTTCCCAAGAGACCCAGTACTTC
>NA|TRBJ1-4|TRBV28|TRBD1
CASSSPQGGNEKLFF
TGTGCCAGCAGTTCCCCACAGGGGGGAAATGAAAAACTGTTTTTT
>NA|TRBJ1-1|TRBV7-3|NA
CASSFRGNTEAFF
TGTGCCAGCAGCTTCCGGGGGAACACTGAAGCTTTCTTT
>NA|TRBJ1-2|TRBV7-6|NA
CASGEYGYTF
TGTGCCAGCGGGGAATATGGCTACACCTTC
>NA|TRBJ2-5|TRBV6-5|NA
CASRRTPLGETQYF
TGTGCCAGCCGACGGACTCCTCTCGGGGAGACCCAGTACTTC
>once|TRBJ2-1|TRBV5-5|NA
CASSSPAGQTYNEQFF
TGTGCCAGCAGCTCCCCCGCCGGACAGACCTACAATGAGCAGTTCTTC
>NA|TRBJ2-3|TRBV11-3|NA
CASSPSGTPSTDTQYF
TGTGCCAGCAGCCCCTCCGGGACACCTAGCACAGATACGCAGTATTTT
>NA|TRBJ1-2|TRBV7-2|NA
CASSLTLGWGYTF
TGTGCCAGCAGCTTGACGCTAGGGTGGGGCTACACCTTC
>NA|TRBJ2-2|TRBV30|TRBD1
CAWRQNRGTNTGELFF
TGTGCCTGGAGACAAAACAGGGGAACGAACACCGGGGAGCTGTTTTTT
>NA|TRBJ2-1|TRBV7-9|NA
CASSLVGGRGQFF
TGTGCCAGCAGCTTAGTGGGAGGCCGTGGGCAGTTCTTC
>NA|TRBJ1-5|TRBV2|NA
CASRTGNNQPQHF
TGTGCCAGCAGAACAGGGAACAATCAGCCCCAGCATTTT
>once|TRBJ1-2|TRBV27|NA
CASSPGGNYGYTF
TGTGCCAGCTCCCCTGGGGGTAACTATGGCTACACCTTC
>NA|TRBJ1-2|TRBV27|NA
CASRPPTVNYGYTF
TGTGCCAGCAGGCCTCCGACCGTTAACTATGGCTACACCTTC
>NA|TRBJ1-2|TRBV19|NA
CASSIGGTGRTNGYTF
TGTGCCAGTAGTATAGGGGGCACCGGGAGAACTAATGGCTACACCTTC
>NA|TRBJ1-2|TRBV27|NA
CASSLSQGYSYGYTF
TGTGCCAGCAGTTTATCCCAGGGTTATTCCTATGGCTACACCTTC
>NA|TRBJ1-1|TRBV6-6|NA
CASRQDTEAFF
TGTGCCAGCAGACAGGACACTGAAGCTTTCTTT
>NA|TRBJ2-7|TRBV5-1|TRBD1
CASSGGQGVFHEQYF
TGCGCCAGCAGCGGAGGACAGGGGGTATTCCACGAGCAGTACTTC
>NA|TRBJ1-1|TRBV4-1|TRBD1
CASRLTGVNTEAFF
TGCGCCAGCAGGCTTACAGGGGTAAACACTGAAGCTTTCTTT
>NA|TRBJ2-6|TRBV28|NA
CASSYSGANVLTF
TGTGCCAGCAGTTACTCTGGGGCCAACGTCCTGACTTTC
>NA|TRBJ2-5|TRBV11-2|NA
CASSLMAWETQYF
TGTGCCAGCAGCTTAATGGCGTGGGAGACCCAGTACTTC
>NA|TRBJ2-1|TRBV3-1/TRBV3-2|TRBD2
CASRSGGSYNEQFF
TGTGCCAGCAGGAGCGGGGGCTCCTACAATGAGCAGTTCTTC
>NA|TRBJ1-5|TRBV5-6|NA
CASSPGTDSNQPQHF
TGTGCCAGCAGCCCGGGGACGGATAGCAATCAGCCCCAGCATTTT
>NA|TRBJ2-1|TRBV30|NA
CAKGRGNEQFF
TGTGCTAAGGGGAGGGGGAATGAGCAGTTCTTC
>NA|TRBJ1-3|TRBV29-1|NA
CSVEDPGATGNTIYF
TGCAGCGTTGAAGATCCCGGGGCTACTGGAAACACCATATATTTT
>NA|TRBJ1-6|TRBV6-5|NA
CASSYEWYNNSPLHF
TGTGCCAGCAGTTACGAATGGTATAATAATTCACCCCTCCACTTT
>NA|TRBJ2-2|TRBV6-1|NA
CASRPTENTGELFF
TGTGCCAGCAGGCCTACAGAGAACACCGGGGAGCTGTTTTTT
>NA|TRBJ1-2|TRBV28|NA
CASSLFPGDVSGYTF
TGTGCCAGCAGTTTATTTCCAGGGGACGTGTCTGGCTACACCTTC
>NA|TRBJ2-7|TRBV27|TRBD2
CASSTSRGETEQYF
TGTGCCAGCAGTACCTCCCGGGGGGAGACGGAGCAGTACTTC
>NA|TRBJ2-2|TRBV5-4|TRBD2
CASSSGTSDTGELFF
TGTGCCAGCAGCTCCGGGACTAGCGACACCGGGGAGCTGTTTTTT
>NA|TRBJ1-1|TRBV2|TRBD1
CASWDRGNTEAFF
TGTGCCAGCTGGGACAGGGGGAACACTGAAGCTTTCTTT
>few|TRBJ2-1|TRBV29-1|TRBD2
CSVEDQGLAGSYNEQFF
TGCAGCGTTGAAGATCAGGGGCTAGCGGGCTCCTACAATGAGCAGTTCTTC
>NA|TRBJ2-1|TRBV11-2|NA
CASSPWTPSEQFF
TGTGCCAGCAGCCCTTGGACTCCCAGTGAGCAGTTCTTC